The rows below give T cell receptor beta chains drawn from one sample of a study of cytomegalovirus exposure and HLA in healthy donors. Data came from immunoSEQ multiplex PCR; TCRdb stores just in-frame clones and leaves some out. This table has 68,000 or so clones, about 89% appearing once. Sequencing input: PBMCs. These receptors all come from a man between 18 and 35 years old in good health and CMV-seronegative. Each CDR3 is given with its conserved first and last residue. Fields, in order: clone size, D gene, V gene, J gene, CDR3 protein, CDR3 DNA. D genes are given only for firm matches. Only some rows state a clone size, as once, few, many or a class for expanded clones.

clone size: NA; D gene: TRBD2; V gene: TRBV27; J gene: TRBJ2-1; CDR3 protein: CASSPTSGRYIYNEQFF; CDR3 DNA: TGTGCCAGCAGTCCGACTAGCGGGAGGTATATCTACAATGAGCAGTTCTTC
clone size: NA; D gene: TRBD1; V gene: TRBV28; J gene: TRBJ1-2; CDR3 protein: CASSLTGASPTFYGYTF; CDR3 DNA: TGTGCCAGCAGTCTGACAGGGGCCTCCCCCACATTCTATGGCTACACCTTC
clone size: NA; D gene: TRBD2; V gene: TRBV7-2; J gene: TRBJ2-1; CDR3 protein: CASSLGLAGVGEQFF; CDR3 DNA: TGTGCCAGCAGCTTAGGGCTAGCGGGAGTAGGGGAGCAGTTCTTC
clone size: NA; D gene: NA; V gene: TRBV6-1; J gene: TRBJ1-4; CDR3 protein: CASSEGAPYTTNEKLFF; CDR3 DNA: TGTGCCAGCAGTGAAGGGGCTCCATATACAACTAATGAAAAACTGTTTTTT
clone size: NA; D gene: TRBD1; V gene: TRBV19; J gene: TRBJ1-1; CDR3 protein: CASGTGGGTEAFF; CDR3 DNA: TGTGCCAGCGGGACAGGGGGGGGCACTGAAGCTTTCTTT
clone size: once; D gene: NA; V gene: TRBV2; J gene: TRBJ2-1; CDR3 protein: CASVLGGTTPYSYNEQFF; CDR3 DNA: TGTGCCAGCGTTTTGGGCGGGACGACACCATACTCCTACAATGAGCAGTTCTTC
clone size: NA; D gene: NA; V gene: TRBV29-1; J gene: TRBJ1-2; CDR3 protein: CSTSRGDYGYTF; CDR3 DNA: TGCAGCACCTCAAGGGGTGACTATGGCTACACCTTC
clone size: NA; D gene: NA; V gene: TRBV4-1; J gene: TRBJ2-1; CDR3 protein: CASSQARQGRNEQFF; CDR3 DNA: TGCGCCAGCAGCCAAGCCAGGCAGGGTAGGAATGAGCAGTTCTTC
clone size: NA; D gene: NA; V gene: TRBV28; J gene: TRBJ1-1; CDR3 protein: CASSLVSTEAFF; CDR3 DNA: TGTGCCAGCAGTTTGGTCAGCACTGAAGCTTTCTTT
clone size: once; D gene: TRBD2; V gene: TRBV7-9; J gene: TRBJ2-7; CDR3 protein: CASSSRTVTSGYPYEQYF; CDR3 DNA: TGTGCCAGCAGCTCCAGAACCGTGACTAGCGGCTATCCCTACGAGCAGTACTTC
clone size: NA; D gene: NA; V gene: TRBV6-4; J gene: TRBJ2-1; CDR3 protein: CASSPGGTYNEQFF; CDR3 DNA: TGTGCCAGCAGTCCTGGCGGGACCTACAATGAGCAGTTCTTC
clone size: NA; D gene: TRBD1; V gene: TRBV28; J gene: TRBJ1-1; CDR3 protein: CALRTGPNTEAFF; CDR3 DNA: TGTGCCCTCCGGACAGGGCCGAACACTGAAGCTTTCTTT
clone size: NA; D gene: TRBD2; V gene: TRBV6-1; J gene: TRBJ2-1; CDR3 protein: CASRRTSGTNEQFF; CDR3 DNA: TGTGCCAGCAGGAGGACTAGCGGGACTAATGAGCAGTTCTTC
clone size: NA; D gene: NA; V gene: TRBV11-3; J gene: TRBJ2-1; CDR3 protein: CASSYGRGYNEQFF; CDR3 DNA: TGTGCCAGCAGCTATGGCAGGGGCTACAATGAGCAGTTCTTC
clone size: NA; D gene: NA; V gene: TRBV7-2; J gene: TRBJ2-7; CDR3 protein: CASSLRAAGSYEQYF; CDR3 DNA: TGTGCCAGCAGCTTAAGGGCCGCGGGATCCTACGAGCAGTACTTC
clone size: NA; D gene: NA; V gene: TRBV6-1; J gene: TRBJ1-5; CDR3 protein: CASTIEQYSNQPQHF; CDR3 DNA: TGTGCCAGCACGATTGAACAGTATAGCAATCAGCCCCAGCATTTT
clone size: NA; D gene: TRBD1; V gene: TRBV18; J gene: TRBJ2-4; CDR3 protein: CASSPDRGPNIQYF; CDR3 DNA: TGTGCCAGCTCACCGGACAGGGGGCCAAACATTCAGTACTTC
clone size: NA; D gene: NA; V gene: TRBV28; J gene: TRBJ2-7; CDR3 protein: CASSLSHSYEQYF; CDR3 DNA: TGTGCCAGCAGTTTGAGTCACAGCTACGAGCAGTACTTC
clone size: NA; D gene: NA; V gene: TRBV6-1; J gene: TRBJ2-5; CDR3 protein: CASSDPPQETQYF; CDR3 DNA: TGTGCCAGCAGTGACCCTCCCCAAGAGACCCAGTACTTC
clone size: NA; D gene: NA; V gene: TRBV7-7; J gene: TRBJ2-1; CDR3 protein: CASSPGSYNEQFF; CDR3 DNA: TGTGCTAGCAGCCCGGGTTCCTACAATGAGCAGTTCTTC
clone size: NA; D gene: TRBD2; V gene: TRBV6-5; J gene: TRBJ2-7; CDR3 protein: CASRTSGRANEQYF; CDR3 DNA: TGTGCCAGCAGGACTAGCGGGAGGGCCAACGAGCAGTACTTC
clone size: once; D gene: NA; V gene: TRBV6-4; J gene: TRBJ2-1; CDR3 protein: CASRPRPSGLDVYEQFF; CDR3 DNA: TGTGCCAGCAGACCTCGGCCGTCGGGACTTGACGTATATGAGCAGTTCTTC
clone size: NA; D gene: TRBD1; V gene: TRBV5-1; J gene: TRBJ1-3; CDR3 protein: CASALDRGQDTIYF; CDR3 DNA: TGCGCCAGCGCTCTGGACAGGGGGCAGGACACCATATATTTT
clone size: NA; D gene: NA; V gene: TRBV18; J gene: TRBJ1-1; CDR3 protein: CASSYAGGTEAFF; CDR3 DNA: TGTGCCAGCTCCTACGCCGGGGGCACTGAAGCTTTCTTT
clone size: NA; D gene: NA; V gene: TRBV6-1; J gene: TRBJ2-7; CDR3 protein: CASSGSYQERISEQYF; CDR3 DNA: TGTGCCAGCAGTGGGTCATACCAGGAGCGGATCTCCGAGCAGTACTTC
clone size: NA; D gene: NA; V gene: TRBV18; J gene: TRBJ2-7; CDR3 protein: CASSPPVQGAKASGLYEQYF; CDR3 DNA: TGTGCCAGCTCACCACCGGTTCAGGGGGCGAAAGCTAGCGGACTCTACGAGCAGTACTTC
clone size: NA; D gene: NA; V gene: TRBV18; J gene: TRBJ2-3; CDR3 protein: CASSFTERTDTQYF; CDR3 DNA: TGTGCCAGCTCTTTCACGGAGCGCACAGATACGCAGTATTTT
clone size: NA; D gene: TRBD2; V gene: TRBV10-3; J gene: TRBJ2-1; CDR3 protein: CAISESASGSTDNEQFF; CDR3 DNA: TGTGCCATCAGTGAGTCTGCTAGCGGGAGCACCGACAATGAGCAGTTCTTC
clone size: NA; D gene: TRBD2; V gene: TRBV4-3; J gene: TRBJ2-1; CDR3 protein: CASSQEVAGGEQFF; CDR3 DNA: TGCGCCAGCAGCCAAGAAGTAGCGGGAGGGGAGCAGTTCTTC
clone size: NA; D gene: NA; V gene: TRBV6-5; J gene: TRBJ2-7; CDR3 protein: CASSSLEHYEQYF; CDR3 DNA: TGTGCCAGCAGTTCCCTAGAACACTACGAGCAGTACTTC
clone size: NA; D gene: NA; V gene: TRBV7-2; J gene: TRBJ2-1; CDR3 protein: CASSRSYEQFF; CDR3 DNA: TGTGCCAGCAGCCGTAGCTATGAGCAGTTCTTC
clone size: NA; D gene: NA; V gene: TRBV6-5; J gene: TRBJ1-1; CDR3 protein: CASALDRSRNTEAFF; CDR3 DNA: TGTGCCAGCGCATTAGACAGGTCCCGGAACACTGAAGCTTTCTTT
clone size: NA; D gene: TRBD2; V gene: TRBV6-5; J gene: TRBJ2-7; CDR3 protein: CASSGYSGSYEQYF; CDR3 DNA: TGTGCCAGCAGTGGTTATAGCGGGTCCTACGAGCAGTACTTC
clone size: NA; D gene: TRBD2; V gene: TRBV7-3; J gene: TRBJ2-3; CDR3 protein: CASSLRGLAGGNTDTQYF; CDR3 DNA: TGTGCCAGCAGCTTAAGGGGACTAGCGGGGGGGAACACAGATACGCAGTATTTT
clone size: medium-sized; D gene: NA; V gene: TRBV15; J gene: TRBJ2-1; CDR3 protein: CATSRGQGGNEQFF; CDR3 DNA: TGTGCCACCAGCAGAGGACAGGGAGGTAATGAGCAGTTCTTC
clone size: NA; D gene: NA; V gene: TRBV5-6; J gene: TRBJ2-1; CDR3 protein: CASSLRGSSSYNEQFF; CDR3 DNA: TGTGCCAGCAGCTTGCGGGGGTCGAGCTCCTACAATGAGCAGTTCTTC
clone size: NA; D gene: NA; V gene: TRBV7-8; J gene: TRBJ2-7; CDR3 protein: CASSLALRVEWYEQYF; CDR3 DNA: TGTGCCAGCAGCTTAGCGCTCAGGGTGGAGTGGTACGAGCAGTACTTC
clone size: NA; D gene: NA; V gene: TRBV28; J gene: TRBJ1-4; CDR3 protein: CASSFGDRRSEKLFF; CDR3 DNA: TGTGCCAGCAGCTTCGGAGACAGGAGGTCTGAAAAACTGTTTTTT
clone size: once; D gene: TRBD2; V gene: TRBV2; J gene: TRBJ2-1; CDR3 protein: CASSGLVFSYNEQFF; CDR3 DNA: TGTGCCAGCAGCGGACTAGTTTTCTCCTACAATGAGCAGTTCTTC
clone size: NA; D gene: NA; V gene: TRBV11-3; J gene: TRBJ2-3; CDR3 protein: CASSPTLADTQYF; CDR3 DNA: TGTGCCAGCAGCCCCACTTTAGCTGATACGCAGTATTTT